The entry that follows covers one TCR beta chain sequence. The method was immunoSEQ multiplex PCR; TCRdb's version includes in-frame clones alone and lacks a portion of them. The table lists more than 15,000 clones, about 80% of them singletons, with approximately 23% in the top ten. This record comes from a study of blood T cell repertoires in COVID-19. The CDR3 consists of 13 residues. V was trimmed by 6 bases and J by 7 bases, leaving 12 bases between them. Germline CDR1 is MNHEY and CDR2 is SVGEGT. Sequenced input: peripheral blood. This chain uses TRBV6-2 or TRBV6-3 with TRBJ2-2, with a weak D call TRBD2 (6 bases). The receptor was isolated from a man aged 60 to 75 with active or convalescent COVID-19. The CDR3 bases are TGTGCCAGCAGCCGTGCCGGGGGCGGGGAGCTGTTTTTT. This codes for CASSRAGGGELFF.